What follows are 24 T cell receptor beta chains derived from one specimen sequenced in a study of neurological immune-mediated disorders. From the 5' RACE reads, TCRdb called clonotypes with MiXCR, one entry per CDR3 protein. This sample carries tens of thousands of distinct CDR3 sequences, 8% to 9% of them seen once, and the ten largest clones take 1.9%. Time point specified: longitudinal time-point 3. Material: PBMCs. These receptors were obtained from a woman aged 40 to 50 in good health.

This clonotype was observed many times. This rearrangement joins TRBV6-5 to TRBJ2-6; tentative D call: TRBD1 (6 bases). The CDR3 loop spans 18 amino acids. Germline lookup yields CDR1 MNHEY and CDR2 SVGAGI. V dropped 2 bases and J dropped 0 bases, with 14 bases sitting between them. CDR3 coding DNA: TGTGCCAGCAGTTACACAGGACAGAAATTCTCTGGGGCCAACGTCCTGACTTTC. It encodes CASSYTGQKFSGANVLTF.

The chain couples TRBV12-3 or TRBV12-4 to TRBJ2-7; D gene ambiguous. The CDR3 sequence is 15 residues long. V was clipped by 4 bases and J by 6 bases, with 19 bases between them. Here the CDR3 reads CASSSPGIVNVEQYF. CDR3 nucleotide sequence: TGTGCCAGCAGTTCTCCTGGGATAGTGAATGTCGAGCAGTACTTC.

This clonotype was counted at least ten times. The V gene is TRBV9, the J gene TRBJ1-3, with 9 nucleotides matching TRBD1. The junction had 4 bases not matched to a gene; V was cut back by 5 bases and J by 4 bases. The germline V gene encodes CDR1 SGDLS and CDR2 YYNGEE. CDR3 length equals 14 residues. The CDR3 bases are TGTGCCAGCAGTGGGACAGGGTACGGAAACACCATATATTTT. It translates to CASSGTGYGNTIYF. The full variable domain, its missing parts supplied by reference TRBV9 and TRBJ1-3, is DSGVTQTPKHLITATGQRVTLRCSPRSGDLSVYWYQQSLDQGLQFLIQYYNGEERAKGNILERFSAQQFPDLHSELNLSSLELGDSALYFCASSGTGYGNTIYFGEGSWLTVV.

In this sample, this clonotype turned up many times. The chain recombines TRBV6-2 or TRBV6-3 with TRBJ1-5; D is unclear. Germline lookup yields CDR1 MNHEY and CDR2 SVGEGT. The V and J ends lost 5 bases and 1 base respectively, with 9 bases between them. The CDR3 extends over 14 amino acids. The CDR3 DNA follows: TGTGCCAGCAGTCGGGCAGAGAGCAATCAGCCCCAGCATTTT. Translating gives CASSRAESNQPQHF.

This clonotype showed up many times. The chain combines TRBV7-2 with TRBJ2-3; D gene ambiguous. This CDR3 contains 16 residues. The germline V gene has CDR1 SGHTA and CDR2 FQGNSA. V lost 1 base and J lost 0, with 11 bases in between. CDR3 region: CASSLGGSPSTDTQYF. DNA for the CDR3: TGTGCCAGCAGCTTAGGAGGATCCCCGAGCACAGATACGCAGTATTTT.

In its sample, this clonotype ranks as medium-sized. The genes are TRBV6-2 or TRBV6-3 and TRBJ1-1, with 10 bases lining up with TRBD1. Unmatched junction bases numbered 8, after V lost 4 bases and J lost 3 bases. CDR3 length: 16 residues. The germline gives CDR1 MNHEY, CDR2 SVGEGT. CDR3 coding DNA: TGTGCCAGCAGTTGGCTGCCCGGGACAGGGGACACTGAAGCTTTCTTT. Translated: CASSWLPGTGDTEAFF.

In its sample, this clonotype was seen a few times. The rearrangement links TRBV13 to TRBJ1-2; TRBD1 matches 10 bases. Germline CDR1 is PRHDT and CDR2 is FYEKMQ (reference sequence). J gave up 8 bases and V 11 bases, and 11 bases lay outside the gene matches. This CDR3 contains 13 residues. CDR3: CAVAGTGAVGYTF. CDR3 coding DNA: TGTGCCGTAGCAGGGACAGGGGCTGTAGGCTACACCTTC. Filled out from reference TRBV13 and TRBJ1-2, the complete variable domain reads AAGVIQSPRHLIKEKRETATLKCYPIPRHDTVYWYQQGPGQDPQFLISFYEKMQSDKGSIPDRFSAQQFSDYHSELNMSSLELGDSALYFCAVAGTGAVGYTFGSGTRLTVV.

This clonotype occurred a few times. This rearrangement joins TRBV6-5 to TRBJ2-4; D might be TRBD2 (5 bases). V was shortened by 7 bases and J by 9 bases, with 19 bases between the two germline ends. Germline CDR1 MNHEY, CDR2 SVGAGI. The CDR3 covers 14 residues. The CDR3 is CASTPRAPAGIQYF. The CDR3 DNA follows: TGTGCCAGCACCCCAAGGGCCCCGGCGGGCATTCAGTACTTC.

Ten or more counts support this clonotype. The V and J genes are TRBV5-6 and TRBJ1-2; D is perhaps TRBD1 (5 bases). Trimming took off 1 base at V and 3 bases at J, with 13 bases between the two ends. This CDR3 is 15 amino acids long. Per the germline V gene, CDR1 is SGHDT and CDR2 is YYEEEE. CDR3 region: CASSLRAKGHYGYTF. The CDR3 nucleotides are TGTGCCAGCAGCTTGAGGGCCAAGGGACACTATGGCTACACCTTC.

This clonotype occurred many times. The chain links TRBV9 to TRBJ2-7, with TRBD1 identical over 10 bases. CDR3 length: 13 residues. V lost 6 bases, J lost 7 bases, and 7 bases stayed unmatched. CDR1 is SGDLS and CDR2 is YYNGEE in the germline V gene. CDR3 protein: CASNRQGAGEQYF. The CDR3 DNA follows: TGTGCCAGCAATCGACAGGGGGCTGGAGAGCAGTACTTC.

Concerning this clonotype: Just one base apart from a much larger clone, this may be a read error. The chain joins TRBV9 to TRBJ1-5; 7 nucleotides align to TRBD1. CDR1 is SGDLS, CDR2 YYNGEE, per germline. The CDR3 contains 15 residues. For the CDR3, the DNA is TGTGCCAGCAGCGAAACAGGGGAAGGATGGCAGTCCCAGAATTTT. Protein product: CASSETGEGWQSQNF.

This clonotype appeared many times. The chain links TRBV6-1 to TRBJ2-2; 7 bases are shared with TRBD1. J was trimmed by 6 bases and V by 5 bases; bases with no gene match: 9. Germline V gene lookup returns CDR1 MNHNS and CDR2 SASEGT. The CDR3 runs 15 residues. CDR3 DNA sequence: TGTGCCAGCAGTTTTCCTGACAGGGCGCCCGGGGAGCTGTTTTTT. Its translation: CASSFPDRAPGELFF.

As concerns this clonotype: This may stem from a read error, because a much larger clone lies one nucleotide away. CDR3 coding DNA: TGCGCCAGCAGCTTGACACTTGGCTCGACTTTCTTT. It encodes CASSLTLGSTFF. The chain recombines TRBV5-1 with TRBJ1-1; D is ambiguous. Trimming left V 1 base short and J 12 bases short, with 13 bases between. The V gene's germline CDR1 is SGHRS and CDR2 YFSETQ. This CDR3 comprises 12 residues.

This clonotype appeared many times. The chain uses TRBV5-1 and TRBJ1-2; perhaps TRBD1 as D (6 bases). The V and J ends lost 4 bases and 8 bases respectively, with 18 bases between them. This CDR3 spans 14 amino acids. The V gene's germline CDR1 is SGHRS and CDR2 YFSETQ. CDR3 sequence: CASSPVGGAIGYTF. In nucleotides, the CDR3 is TGCGCCAGCAGCCCTGTAGGGGGGGCGATCGGCTACACCTTC.

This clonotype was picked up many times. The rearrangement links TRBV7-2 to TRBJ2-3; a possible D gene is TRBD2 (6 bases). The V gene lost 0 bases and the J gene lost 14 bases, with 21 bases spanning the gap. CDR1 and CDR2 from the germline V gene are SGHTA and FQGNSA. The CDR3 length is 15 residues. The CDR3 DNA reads TGTGCCAGCAGCTTAGCTTTTGAGACGGAAACTAGCTGGTATTTT. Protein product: CASSLAFETETSWYF.

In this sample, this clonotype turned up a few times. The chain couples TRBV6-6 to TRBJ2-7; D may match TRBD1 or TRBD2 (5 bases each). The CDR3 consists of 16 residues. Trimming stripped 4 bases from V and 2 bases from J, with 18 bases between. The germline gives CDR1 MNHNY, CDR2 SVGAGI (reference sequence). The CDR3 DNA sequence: TGTGCCAGCAGTTCACCCGGGACCCTCGGGCCCTACGAGCAGTACTTC. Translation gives CASSSPGTLGPYEQYF.

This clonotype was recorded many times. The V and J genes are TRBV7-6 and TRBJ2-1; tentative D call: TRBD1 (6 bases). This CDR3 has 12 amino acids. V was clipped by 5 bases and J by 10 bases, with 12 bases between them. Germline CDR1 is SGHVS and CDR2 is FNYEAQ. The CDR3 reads CASSPGDLEQFF. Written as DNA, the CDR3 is TGTGCCAGCAGCCCAGGGGACCTCGAGCAGTTCTTC.

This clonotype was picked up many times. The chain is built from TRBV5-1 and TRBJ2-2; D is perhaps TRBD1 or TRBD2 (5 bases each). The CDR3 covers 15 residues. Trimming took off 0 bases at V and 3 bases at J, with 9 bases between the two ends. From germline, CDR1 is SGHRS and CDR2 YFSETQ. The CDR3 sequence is CASSLAVGDTGELFF. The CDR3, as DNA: TGCGCCAGCAGCTTGGCAGTGGGGGACACCGGGGAGCTGTTTTTT.

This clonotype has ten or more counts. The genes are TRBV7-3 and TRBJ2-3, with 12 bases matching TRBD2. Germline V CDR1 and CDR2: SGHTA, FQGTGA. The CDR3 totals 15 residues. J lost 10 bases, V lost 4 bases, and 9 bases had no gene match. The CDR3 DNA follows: TGTGCCAGCAGCTCGCGACTAGCGGGAGAATCTCCGCAGTATTTT. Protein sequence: CASSSRLAGESPQYF.

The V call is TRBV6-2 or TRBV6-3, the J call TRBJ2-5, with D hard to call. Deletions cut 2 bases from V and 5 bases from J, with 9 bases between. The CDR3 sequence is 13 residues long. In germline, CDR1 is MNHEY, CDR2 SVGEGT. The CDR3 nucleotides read TGTGCCAGCAGTTACAGTAACGGCGAGACCCAGTACTTC. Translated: CASSYSNGETQYF.

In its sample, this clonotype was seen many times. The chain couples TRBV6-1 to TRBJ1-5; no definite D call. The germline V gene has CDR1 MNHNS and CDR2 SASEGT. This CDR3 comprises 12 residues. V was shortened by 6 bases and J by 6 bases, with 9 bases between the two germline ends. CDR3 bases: TGTGCCAGCAGCCTTACACCTCAGCCCCAGCATTTT. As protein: CASSLTPQPQHF.

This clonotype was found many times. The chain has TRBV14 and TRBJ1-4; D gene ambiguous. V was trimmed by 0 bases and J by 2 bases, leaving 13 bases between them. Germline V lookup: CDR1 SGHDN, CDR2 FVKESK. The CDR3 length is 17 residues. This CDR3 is CASSQDNSGATNEKLFF. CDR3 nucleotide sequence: TGTGCCAGCAGCCAAGACAATTCGGGTGCGACTAATGAAAAACTGTTTTTT.

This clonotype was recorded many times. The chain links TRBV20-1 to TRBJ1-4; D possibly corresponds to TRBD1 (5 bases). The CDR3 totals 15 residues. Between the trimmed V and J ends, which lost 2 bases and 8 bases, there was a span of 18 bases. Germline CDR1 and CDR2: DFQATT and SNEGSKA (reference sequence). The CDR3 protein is CSARLNRRDGEKLFF. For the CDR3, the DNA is TGCAGTGCTAGACTTAACCGCAGGGACGGCGAAAAACTGTTTTTT.

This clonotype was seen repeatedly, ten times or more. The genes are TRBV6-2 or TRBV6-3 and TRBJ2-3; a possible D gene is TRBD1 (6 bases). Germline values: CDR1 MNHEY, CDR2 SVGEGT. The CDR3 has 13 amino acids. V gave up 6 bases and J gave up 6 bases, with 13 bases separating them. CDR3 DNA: TGTGCCAGCAGGACAACAGGGCACGATACGCAGTATTTT. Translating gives CASRTTGHDTQYF.